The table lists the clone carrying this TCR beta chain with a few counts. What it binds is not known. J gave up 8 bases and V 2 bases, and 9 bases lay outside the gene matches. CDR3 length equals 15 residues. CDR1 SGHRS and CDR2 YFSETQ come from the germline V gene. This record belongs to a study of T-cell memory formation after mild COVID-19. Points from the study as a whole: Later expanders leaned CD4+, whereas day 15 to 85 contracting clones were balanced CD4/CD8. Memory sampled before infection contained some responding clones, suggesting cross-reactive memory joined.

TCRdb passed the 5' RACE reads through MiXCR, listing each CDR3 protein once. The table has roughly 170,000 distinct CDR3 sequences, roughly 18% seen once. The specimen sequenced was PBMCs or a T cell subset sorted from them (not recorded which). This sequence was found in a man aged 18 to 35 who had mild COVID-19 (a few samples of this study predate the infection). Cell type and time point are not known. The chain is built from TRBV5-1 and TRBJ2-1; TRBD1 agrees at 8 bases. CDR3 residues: CASSFGRGLEHEQFF. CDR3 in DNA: TGCGCCAGCAGCTTCGGCAGGGGGCTTGAGCATGAGCAGTTCTTC.